This entry is about one T cell receptor beta chain. Its antigen is not identified. The germline gene is not matched at one end of the junction; a read error may be the cause. Clones were sequenced by immunoSEQ multiplex PCR, and TCRdb holds only the in-frame ones, with some missing. The sample carries about 1.5 million clones, 98% recorded once. The germline gives CDR1 ENHRY, CDR2 SYGVKD. This CDR3 contains 13 residues. These data originate in a study of shared clonotypes between healthy human individuals. Study-wide results and limits: Measured sharing among donors was expected to vary with sequencing depth.

The specimen sequenced was naive CD4+ T cells sorted from blood. Subset noted: CD45RA+ positively selected. The chain links TRBV10-3 to TRBJ2-7; possibly TRBD2 for D (8 bases). This receptor was obtained from a man between 25 and 39 years old in good health. Here the CDR3 reads CAISTEQGIAGHF. The CDR3 DNA follows: TGTGCCATCAGTACAGAACAGGGGATAGCGGGGCACTTC.